This TCR beta chain was sequenced in a study of blood T cell repertoires in COVID-19. Study summary: Both acute and convalescent COVID-19 samples were obtained from the United States, Italy and Spain. PBMCs, B-cell-depleted T cells, or T cells provided the cDNA or gDNA that made up the material.

Authors' methods: Nucleated cell counts were estimated from reference gene primer amplification. Some clones are missing from TCRdb's copy, which holds only in-frame ones; the method was immunoSEQ multiplex PCR. V, J and clone size derive from that table, while D and trimming were established from the DNA sequence. The table records 150,000 to 200,000 clones, about 90% of them present only once. This CDR3 contains 13 residues. V trimming: 2 bases; J trimming: 15 bases; junction bases outside the gene matches: 11. CDR1 and CDR2 (germline): GTSNPN, SVGIG (reference sequence). The TCR comes from a middle-aged man with active or convalescent COVID-19. The genes are TRBV30 and TRBJ1-4; 8 bases align to TRBD1. Specimen: peripheral blood. DNA for the CDR3: TGTGCCTGGAGTTTGGGGGCCCAGGGGGCAATGTTTTTT. Protein product: CAWSLGAQGAMFF. Full variable domain (missing parts from reference TRBV30 and TRBJ1-4): SQTIHQWPATLVQPVGSPLSLECTVEGTSNPNLYWYRQAAGRGLQLLFYSVGIGQISSEVPQNLSASRPQDRQFILSSKKLLLSDSGFYLCAWSLGAQGAMFFGSGTQLSVL.